The rows below give T cell receptor beta chains drawn from one sample of a study of post-analysis software for immune sequencing data. TCRdb itself ran the PCR reads through MiXCR, one entry per CDR3 protein. Of roughly 400,000 distinct CDR3 sequences listed, more than 30% are singletons. Sequenced input: blood. Every receptor here comes from a girl aged 2-10 years with multiple sclerosis. The conserved cysteine and the conserved F or W are not part of the CDR3 here.

J: TRBJ2-1
V: TRBV20-1
CDR3: SATQVAGGYNEQF

J: TRBJ2-1
V: TRBV5-1
CDR3: ASGDLGLANEQF

J: .
V: TRBV9
CDR3: ASDGGTGETQY

J: TRBJ1-2
V: TRBV27
CDR3: ASSFSRVSDYGYT

J: TRBJ2-3
V: TRBV4-3
CDR3: ASSQVGGTDTQY

J: TRBJ2-1
V: TRBV2
CDR3: ASSEPGLGTYNEQF

J: TRBJ1-2
V: TRBV11-2
CDR3: ASSFSDLNYGYT

J: TRBJ2-7
V: TRBV2
CDR3: ASRETVGGFYEQY

J: TRBJ2-5
V: TRBV12-3/TRBV12-4
CDR3: ASSWGFGLAGAETQY

J: TRBJ1-4
V: TRBV6-5
CDR3: ASTHRTGNEKLF

J: TRBJ2-6
V: TRBV27
CDR3: ASSLGAVFSGASVLT

J: TRBJ1-2
V: TRBV6-5
CDR3: ASRLNSVKGYT

J: TRBJ2-7
V: TRBV5-1
CDR3: ASSHPDRSSYEQY

J: TRBJ2-5
V: TRBV7-2
CDR3: ASTPQNQETQY

J: TRBJ1-1
V: TRBV6-5
CDR3: ASSPFENTEAF

J: TRBJ2-5
V: TRBV20-1
CDR3: SASPPRLAGGRTQY

J: TRBJ1-1
V: TRBV5-1
CDR3: ASSLEGGHAAF

J: TRBJ2-1
V: TRBV7-9
CDR3: ASSPLGAIYNEQF

J: TRBJ1-6
V: TRBV7-2
CDR3: ASSLILLSAENNSPLH

J: TRBJ2-7
V: TRBV11-2
CDR3: ASSPGRLATYEQY

J: TRBJ2-3
V: TRBV29-1
CDR3: SVGRRTSTDTQY

J: TRBJ2-1
V: TRBV3-1
CDR3: ANSQATTGTSGTNEQF

J: TRBJ2-3
V: TRBV7-9
CDR3: ASSLLAGGPTDTQY

J: TRBJ2-1
V: TRBV27
CDR3: ASSLLYTLRGSYNEQF

J: TRBJ2-1
V: TRBV20-1
CDR3: SAPTLTSGKDNEQF

J: TRBJ2-7
V: TRBV5-1
CDR3: ASSRDTLYEQY

J: TRBJ2-1
V: TRBV20-1
CDR3: SASLGTRGGGEQF

J: .
V: TRBV2
CDR3: ASSEDRGTYEQY